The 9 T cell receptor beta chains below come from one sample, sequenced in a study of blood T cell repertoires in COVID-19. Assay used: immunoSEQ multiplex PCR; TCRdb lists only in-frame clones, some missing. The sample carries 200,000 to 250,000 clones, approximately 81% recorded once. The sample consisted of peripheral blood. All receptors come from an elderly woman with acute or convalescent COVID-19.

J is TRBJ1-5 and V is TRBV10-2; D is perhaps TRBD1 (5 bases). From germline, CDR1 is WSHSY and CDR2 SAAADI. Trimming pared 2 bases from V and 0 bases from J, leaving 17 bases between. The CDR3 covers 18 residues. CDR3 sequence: CASSEGAGVSNSNQPQHF. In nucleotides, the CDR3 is TGCGCCAGCAGTGAGGGTGCGGGGGTCAGTAATAGCAATCAGCCCCAGCATTTT.

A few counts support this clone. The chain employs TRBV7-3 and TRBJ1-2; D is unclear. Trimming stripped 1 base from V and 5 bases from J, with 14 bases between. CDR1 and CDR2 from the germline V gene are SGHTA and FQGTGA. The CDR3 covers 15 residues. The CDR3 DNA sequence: TGTGCCAGCAGCTTAAAACAACGGCGGACTTATGGCTACACCTTC. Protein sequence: CASSLKQRRTYGYTF. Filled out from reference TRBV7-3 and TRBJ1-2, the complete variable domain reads GAGVSQTPSNKVTEKGKYVELRCDPISGHTALYWYRQSLGQGPEFLIYFQGTGAADDSGLPNDRFFAVRPEGSVSTLKIQRTERGDSAVYLCASSLKQRRTYGYTFGSGTRLTVV.

For the CDR3, the DNA is TGTGCCAGTAGGTCCGGGGGGCGGAGCTCCTACAATGAGCAGTTCTTC. Amino acid sequence: CASRSGGRSSYNEQFF. V gene TRBV19 combines with J gene TRBJ2-1; D might be TRBD2 (7 bases). CDR3 length: 16 amino acids. The V end lost 6 bases, the J end lost 0 bases, and 15 bases lay between the germline ends. The germline CDR1 and CDR2 sequences are LNHDA and SQIVND (reference sequence).

The CDR3 region is CASSSTGGTGSPLHF. In DNA form, the CDR3 reads TGCGCCAGCAGCTCGACAGGGGGCACCGGTTCACCCCTCCACTTT. The chain couples TRBV5-1 to TRBJ1-6, with 10 positions matching TRBD1. V was pared by 3 bases and J by 9 bases, with 6 bases of the junction left unmatched. CDR1 and CDR2 from the germline V gene are SGHRS and YFSETQ. The CDR3 consists of 15 residues.

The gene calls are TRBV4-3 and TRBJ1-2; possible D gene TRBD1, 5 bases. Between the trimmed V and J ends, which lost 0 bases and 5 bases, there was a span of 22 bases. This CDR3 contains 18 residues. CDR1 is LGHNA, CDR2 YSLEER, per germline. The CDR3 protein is CASSQDPFGSSQGYGYTF. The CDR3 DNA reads TGCGCCAGCAGCCAAGATCCCTTCGGGTCTTCCCAGGGTTATGGCTACACCTTC.

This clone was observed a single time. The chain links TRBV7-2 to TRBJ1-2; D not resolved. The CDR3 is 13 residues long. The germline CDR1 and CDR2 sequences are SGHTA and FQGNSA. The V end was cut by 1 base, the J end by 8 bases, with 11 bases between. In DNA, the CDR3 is TGTGCCAGCAGCTTAGACCCCCGGGAGGGCTACACCTTC. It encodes CASSLDPREGYTF.

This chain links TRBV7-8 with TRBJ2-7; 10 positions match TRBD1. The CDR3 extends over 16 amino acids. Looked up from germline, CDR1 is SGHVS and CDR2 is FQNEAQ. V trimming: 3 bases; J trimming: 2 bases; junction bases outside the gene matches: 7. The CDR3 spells CASSLGRGTGAYEQYF. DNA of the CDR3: TGTGCCAGCAGCTTGGGCCGCGGGACAGGGGCCTACGAGCAGTACTTC.

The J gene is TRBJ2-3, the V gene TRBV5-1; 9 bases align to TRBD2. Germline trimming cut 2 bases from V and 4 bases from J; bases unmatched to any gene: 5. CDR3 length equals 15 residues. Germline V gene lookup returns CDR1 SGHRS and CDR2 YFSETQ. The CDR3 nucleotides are TGCGCCAGCAGCTTTAGCGGGAGAGGTGCAGATACGCAGTATTTT. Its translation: CASSFSGRGADTQYF.

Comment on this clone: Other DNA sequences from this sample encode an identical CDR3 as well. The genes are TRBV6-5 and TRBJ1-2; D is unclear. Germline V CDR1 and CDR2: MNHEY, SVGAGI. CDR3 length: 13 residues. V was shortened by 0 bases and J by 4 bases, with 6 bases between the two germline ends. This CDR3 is CASSYSDSYGYTF. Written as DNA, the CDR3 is TGTGCCAGCAGTTACTCAGACTCCTATGGCTACACCTTC.